The table lists the clone carrying this T cell receptor beta chain with a few counts. The sample originates from a study of cytomegalovirus exposure and HLA in healthy donors. In the PCR, 60 Vbeta and 13 Jbeta primers were used. Sequencing used immunoSEQ multiplex PCR; TCRdb keeps in-frame clones, though not all of them. The data contain some 100,000 clones, about 80% of them seen just once; the ten biggest clones take up more than 2.5%. Germline V gene data show CDR1 as MNHNS and CDR2 as SASEGT. V trimming: 3 bases; J trimming: 7 bases; junction bases outside the gene matches: 7. The CDR3 is 14 residues long.

The sample comprised PBMCs. The V and J genes are TRBV6-1 and TRBJ1-2, with 8 bases lining up with TRBD1. This clonotype was sampled from a male donor in good health and CMV-seropositive. The CDR3 region has the DNA TGTGCCAGCAGTGAGGGACAGGCGATAGGTGGCTACACCTTC. This codes for CASSEGQAIGGYTF.